The subject of this entry is one T cell receptor (beta chain). Its specific antigen is unknown. Nothing much larger sits one base from this clone, and base qualities are not available. TCRbeta CDR3 regions were amplified from genomic DNA using the immunoSEQ Assay, a bias-controlled multiplex PCR. Per the authors' processing: The number of nucleated cells in each sample was estimated from the amplification of reference gene primers within the assay. To quantify the absolute abundance of each unique TCRbeta CDR3 rearrangement, sequence reads were collapsed and filtered. For each sample, productive Simpson clonality was calculated as the square root of Simpson's diversity index across productive rearrangements. Not all clones reach the TCRdb copy of this immuneACCESS table, which keeps in-frame sequences only. Checked studies attribute under half of the gap to unresolved V genes and leave the rest unexplained. That table furnishes V, J and clone size, whereas the DNA furnished D and trimming. In this sample the table shows about 260,000 clones, around nine tenths of which occur a single time. The ten largest clones add up to about 9.2% of the sample.

Another Seattle source contributed samples from volunteer blood donors who had recovered from COVID-19. Collaborating institutions collected whole blood in K2EDTA tubes following their own protocols. For TCRbeta analysis, collaborators shipped samples in one of three forms: frozen whole blood, isolated PBMCs, or DNA extracted from either of those sample types. CDR1 and CDR2 were assigned from the germline V gene (reference sequence) as SGHKS and YYEKEE. V is cut by 0 bases and J by 0 bases, and the space between the germline ends is 6 bases. Measured from the cysteine to the phenylalanine, the CDR3 is 15 residues long. CDR3 DNA is the only sequence kept; it has 45 bases, read in frame from the first base. These data come from a study of blood T cell repertoires in COVID-19 (dated by TCRdb to about 2020). About the investigation overall: Collaborator samples came from the United States, Italy and Spain and covered acute and convalescent phases of COVID-19. The material from the prospective study consisted of cDNA or gDNA derived from T cells, B-cell-depleted T cells, or PBMCs. Subjects who had been exposed to COVID-19, were actively infected with it, or had recovered from it provided the deeply sampled blood TCRbeta repertoires that made up the dataset. The repertoires were released in a freely available public database intended as a resource for research on the immune response to SARS-CoV-2. Samples came from the ongoing ImmuneRACE study (first 160 participants) plus 1,254 subjects from 6 global collaborators. The sample metadata nearly always contained a de-identified subject ID, COVID-19 status, age in years and sex. Where HLA class I and class II types were available, the types were taken from metadata supplied by the sample provider, not from assay-based typing. General findings and caveats noted by the study authors: The quantity of clinical and demographic metadata differed by source and by participant and was supplied without curation.

The sequence was collected from a man in his forties or fifties who had recovered from COVID-19. The sequenced sample was peripheral blood. The chain is assembled from TRBV5-5 and TRBJ1-4, with the D segment identity uncertain. The DNA is TGTGCCAGCAGCTTGGTAACGGCAACTAATGAAAAACTGTTTTTT. Translated, it reads CASSLVTATNEKLFF.